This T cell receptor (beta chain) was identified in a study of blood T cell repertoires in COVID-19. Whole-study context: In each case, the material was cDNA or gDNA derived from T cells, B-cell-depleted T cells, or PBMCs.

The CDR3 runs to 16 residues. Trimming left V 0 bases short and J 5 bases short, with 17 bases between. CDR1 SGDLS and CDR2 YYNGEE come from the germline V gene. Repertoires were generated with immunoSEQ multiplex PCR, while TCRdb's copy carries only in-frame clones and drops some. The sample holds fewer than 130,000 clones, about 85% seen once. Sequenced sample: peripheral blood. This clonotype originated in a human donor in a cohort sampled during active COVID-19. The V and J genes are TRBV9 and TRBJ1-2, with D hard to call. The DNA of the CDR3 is TGTGCCAGCAGCGTAGGAAGCGGCACAGCCGTTTATGGCTACACCTTC. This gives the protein CASSVGSGTAVYGYTF.